The sequence of this T cell receptor (beta chain) was determined in a study of OX40 agonist ivuxolimab in advanced cancers. Study outcomes and limitations: Mean expanded clone counts were higher in CD8+ than CD4+ T cells. Some nonresponders likewise displayed low normalized T-cell clonal expansion.

It was autoimmune disease history or systemic immunosuppression that excluded patients. The assay was immunoSEQ multiplex PCR, and TCRdb's table has in-frame clones only and misses some. The sample shows about 17,000 clones, less than 90% of them seen only once. Concerning this clone itself: What it binds is unknown.

The sequence came from an adult with an advanced solid tumor such as melanoma, head and neck, liver or kidney cancer. The source was CD4+ or CD8+ T cells sorted from blood, collected in a trial of the OX40 agonist ivuxolimab.

The CDR3 DNA is TGTGCCAGCAGCGCCGGAGGGGGGGCGACGGATTCACCCCTCCACTTT. As protein: CASSAGGGATDSPLHF. V usage is TRBV5-4 and J usage is TRBJ1-6, with D tentatively TRBD1 (6 bases). The length of the CDR3 is 16 residues. V dropped 4 bases and J dropped 8 bases, with 19 bases sitting between them. In germline, CDR1 is SGHNT, CDR2 YYREEE (reference sequence).